This record looks at one T cell receptor beta chain sequence and its context. The source of the sample is a study of T cells after yellow fever vaccination. The germline CDR1 and CDR2 sequences are DFQATT and SNEGSKA (reference sequence). V was trimmed by 4 bases and J by 5 bases, leaving 17 bases between them. The CDR3 is 14 residues long. As TCR cDNA was made by 5'RACE template switching, a universal primer site and UMIs were added. MiXCR was run by TCRdb on the 5' RACE reads, yielding one entry per CDR3 protein. This sample has hundreds of thousands of distinct CDR3 sequences, with about 12% found just once.

The chain is built from TRBV20-1 and TRBJ2-5; TRBD2 is a possible D gene (6 bases). The receptor was isolated from a man aged 25-45 years who received the YFV17D yellow fever vaccine. The sample here was PBMCs, taken on the day of the yellow fever booster vaccination. DNA of the CDR3: TGCAGTGCTATACTAGCAGGAGGTTGGGAGACCCAGTACTTC. Amino acids: CSAILAGGWETQYF.